These 18 T cell receptor beta chains share one sample of origin, sequenced in a study of T cells in women clearing cervical HPV infection. TCRdb's table, derived via immunoSEQ multiplex PCR, lists solely in-frame clones and lacks some. Its clone listing holds tens of thousands of clones. Sequencing input: blood buffy coat. The origin of the receptors is a woman between 18 and 75 years old with a cervical HPV16 infection that either progressed to CIN3+ or cleared (not recorded which).

On this clone: Read data end 3 residues before the CDR3 end; the end is taken from the germline J gene. The rearrangement links TRBV11-1 to TRBJ2-3; TRBD2 agrees at 7 bases. The germline gives CDR1 SGHAT, CDR2 FQDESV (reference sequence). This CDR3 is 15 amino acids long. V lost 3 bases to trimming and J lost 1 base; unmatched junction nucleotides: 4. The chain's CDR3 is CASSFWAGGTDTQYF. The sequenced part of the CDR3 DNA is TGTGCCAGCAGCTTCTGGGCGGGGGGCACAGATACG.

Note on this clone: The read comes to an end 3 residues before the CDR3 does, leaving the germline J gene to fill in the end. The chain carries TRBV29-1 and TRBJ2-7; TRBD1 matches 8 bases. Germline V gene lookup returns CDR1 SQVTM and CDR2 ANQGSEA. The CDR3 covers 15 residues. V lost 3 bases and J lost 3; bases outside the gene matches: 10. The CDR3 sequence is CSVEDRDWANYEQYF. The part of the CDR3 DNA that was read is TGCAGCGTTGAGGACAGGGACTGGGCTAACTACGAG.

About this clone itself: The read is 3 residues too short to cover the CDR3 end, so that end is filled in from the germline J gene. The chain recombines TRBV20-1 with TRBJ2-7, with TRBD2 matching over 9 bases. Germline CDR1 reads DFQATT; CDR2 reads SNEGSKA (reference sequence). The CDR3 consists of 15 residues. The J segment lost 2 bases and the V segment lost 2 bases, leaving 7 bases of the junction unmatched. CDR3 sequence: CSARRSSGGTYEQYF. CDR3 DNA, as far as it was read: TGCAGTGCTAGAAGGAGTAGCGGGGGAACCTACGAG.

To note about this clone: From the germline J gene comes the end of the CDR3, since the read stops 3 residues before it. The chain links TRBV19 to TRBJ2-5, with unresolved D. The CDR3 covers 14 residues. V lost 3 bases, J lost 2 bases, and 10 bases lay in between. The germline CDR1 and CDR2 sequences are LNHDA and SQIVND (reference sequence). Partial CDR3 DNA: TGTGCCAGTAGTATTGTGGGCAGTCAAGAGACC. Encoded protein: CASSIVGSQET. The entire CDR3 reads CASSIVGSQETQYF.

To note about this clone: The read terminates 3 residues before the CDR3 end, so the remaining end is supplied by the germline J gene. The chain joins TRBV5-4 to TRBJ2-3; weak D call: TRBD1 (7 bases). This CDR3 is 13 amino acids long. CDR1 and CDR2 (germline): SGHNT, YYREEE (reference sequence). The DNA read from the CDR3 is TGTGCCAGCAGCCGCAGGGGGGTGGAGACG. It is translated as CASSRRGVET. The whole CDR3 is CASSRRGVETQYF.

In regard to this clone: The read ends 3 residues shy of where the CDR3 ends; the end is completed using the germline J gene. The chain employs TRBV5-1 and TRBJ2-1; the match to TRBD1 covers 10 bases. The CDR3 sequence is 21 residues long. The germline CDR1 and CDR2 sequences are SGHRS and YFSETQ. V trimming: 3 bases; J trimming: 2 bases; junction bases outside the gene matches: 20. The CDR3 DNA, read in part, is TGCGCCAGCAGCTCCCCGCTATGGGGGCCCAGGACAGGGGGGACCTACAATGAG. The encoded protein is CASSSPLWGPRTGGTYNE. The CDR3, in full, reads CASSSPLWGPRTGGTYNEQFF.

For this clone: Read data end 3 residues before the CDR3 end; the end is taken from the germline J gene. The rearrangement links TRBV20-1 to TRBJ1-5, with 9 bases fitting TRBD1. The ends lost 5 bases at V and 4 bases at J; junction bases unmatched: 9. The CDR3 loop spans 15 amino acids. Germline V CDR1 and CDR2: DFQATT, SNEGSKA (reference sequence). CDR3 protein: CSAQSSGTGNQPQHF. The CDR3 bases that were read are TGCAGTGCTCAGTCCTCCGGGACAGGGAATCAGCCC.

Measured by frequency, this clone is medium-sized. CDR3 protein: CASASRETQYF. Partial CDR3 DNA: TGTGCCAGCGCATCGAGGGAGACC. This chain uses TRBV7-9 with TRBJ2-5, with unresolved D. The sequenced fragment ends 3 residues before the CDR3 boundary, so the rest is inferred from the germline J gene. CDR1 is SEHNR and CDR2 is FQNEAQ in the germline V gene (reference sequence). The germline V and J ends were trimmed by 8 bases and 5 bases, with 9 bases remaining between them. The CDR3 contains 11 residues.

On this clone itself: The read stops 3 residues short of the end of the CDR3; the missing end is completed from the germline J gene. The chain couples TRBV5-4 to TRBJ1-2; D gene uncertain. Per the germline V gene, CDR1 is SGHNT and CDR2 is YYREEE (reference sequence). V dropped 0 bases and J dropped 5 bases, with 8 bases sitting between them. The CDR3 is made up of 13 amino acids. The part of the CDR3 DNA that was read is TGTGCCAGCAGCTTGGACCGGGTATATGGC. Protein: CASSLDRVYG. The full CDR3 protein is CASSLDRVYGYTF.

As regards this clone: The read ends 3 residues before the CDR3 terminus; that terminus is restored from the germline J gene. This chain joins TRBV20-1 and TRBJ2-7; TRBD1 is a possible D gene (5 bases). In germline, CDR1 is DFQATT, CDR2 SNEGSKA (reference sequence). There are 14 residues in the CDR3. Between the trimmed V and J ends, which lost 0 bases and 2 bases, there was a span of 11 bases. The CDR3 bases that were read are TGCAGTGCTAGAGACAGGGAATTCGCCTACGAG. It encodes CSARDREFAYE. The complete CDR3 protein is CSARDREFAYEQYF.

Concerning this clone itself: The read ends 3 residues early relative to the CDR3; the germline J gene fills the gap. The V gene is TRBV19, the J gene TRBJ1-3; 7 bases match TRBD1. Trimming took 5 bases from V and 0 from J; bases not matched to a gene: 7. CDR3 length: 16 amino acids. Per the germline V gene, CDR1 is LNHDA and CDR2 is SQIVND (reference sequence). The DNA read from the CDR3 is TGTGCCAGTAGTCGGGGCACAGGGGTCTCTGGAAACACC. It translates to CASSRGTGVSGNT. The entire CDR3 protein is CASSRGTGVSGNTIYF.

About this clone: Read sequence stops 3 residues before the CDR3 end, and the germline J gene provides the missing end. The chain couples TRBV30 to TRBJ1-4; 7 bases fit TRBD1. CDR3 size: 15 residues. The germline CDR1 and CDR2 sequences are GTSNPN and SVGIG (reference sequence). The sequenced CDR3 bases are TGTGCCTGGATTCTACCGGGACAGATCAATTCACCA. Encoded protein: CAWILPGQINSP. The complete CDR3 sequence is CAWILPGQINSPLFF.

Concerning this clone itself: The CDR3 end falls 3 residues outside the read, so it is completed with the germline J gene. V usage is TRBV5-4 and J usage is TRBJ1-2, with 7 nucleotides matching TRBD1. The CDR3 has 14 residues. The germline CDR1 and CDR2 sequences are SGHNT and YYREEE (reference sequence). Trimming took 3 bases from V and 4 from J; bases not matched to a gene: 6. This CDR3 reads CASSSRQGSYGYTF. Partial CDR3 DNA: TGTGCCAGCAGCTCGAGACAGGGTAGCTATGGC.

Details on this clone: Read data end 3 residues before the CDR3 end; the end is taken from the germline J gene. This chain uses TRBV5-1 with TRBJ2-3, with TRBD1 identical over 7 bases. CDR1 and CDR2 (germline): SGHRS, YFSETQ. Losses at the gene ends were 0 bases for V and 2 bases for J; bases not matched to a gene: 6. CDR3 length: 16 residues. CDR3 DNA (partial): TGCGCCAGCAGCTTGGCCCTAGGACAGGTCACAGATACG. Translation: CASSLALGQVTDT. The whole CDR3 protein reads CASSLALGQVTDTQYF.

As regards this clone: The read gets to within 3 residues of the CDR3 end, and the germline J gene fills in the rest. This chain connects TRBV7-9 to TRBJ1-2; D is unclear. Germline assignment: CDR1 SEHNR and CDR2 FQNEAQ (reference sequence). The CDR3 extends over 14 amino acids. The CDR3 sequence: CALRGWRSYNDYTF. Partial CDR3 DNA: TGTGCCCTGCGCGGTTGGCGGTCCTACAATGAC.

Turning to this clone: The read stops 3 residues short of the end of the CDR3; the missing end is completed from the germline J gene. The chain carries TRBV19 and TRBJ1-2, with a possible D match to TRBD1 (5 bases). Per germline, CDR1 LNHDA and CDR2 SQIVND (reference sequence). The CDR3 sequence is 14 residues long. CDR3 bases read: TGTGCCAGTAGTATTGGTAATGCGGGGCTCGGC. Translating gives CASSIGNAGLG. The full CDR3 protein is CASSIGNAGLGYTF. The complete variable domain, with remaining parts taken from reference TRBV19 and TRBJ1-2, reads DGGITQSPKYLFRKEGQNVTLSCEQNLNHDAMYWYRQDPGQGLRLIYYSQIVNDFQKGDIAEGYSVSREKKESFPLTVTSAQKNPTAFYLCASSIGNAGLGYTFGSGTRLTVV.

A remark on this clone: The missing CDR3 end, 3 residues past where the read stops, is filled in from the germline J gene. V usage is TRBV13 and J usage is TRBJ2-1; a weak D match, TRBD1 (6 bases). The CDR3 covers 15 residues. Trimming left V 1 base short and J 6 bases short, with 13 bases between. Germline CDR1 PRHDT, CDR2 FYEKMQ (reference sequence). The CDR3 protein is CASSLVQGMGNEQFF. The sequenced CDR3 bases are TGTGCCAGCAGCTTAGTACAGGGAATGGGCAATGAG.

Note on this clone: The CDR3 end is not reached by the read, which stops 3 residues before it; the germline J gene fills it in. V and J are TRBV14 and TRBJ2-5, with D maybe TRBD2 (6 bases). The CDR3 is made up of 14 amino acids. Per germline, CDR1 SGHDN and CDR2 FVKESK. Trimming removed 4 bases at V and 5 bases at J, with 14 bases between. CDR3 amino acids: CASSPWSGRETQYF. Partial CDR3 DNA: TGTGCCAGCAGCCCCTGGTCAGGGAGGGAGACC.